This T cell receptor beta chain was profiled in a study of OX40 agonist ivuxolimab in advanced cancers. TCRdb keeps only in-frame clones here, not all; method: immunoSEQ multiplex PCR. The data hold roughly 60,000 clones, with around 83% observed a single time. Germline lookup yields CDR1 GTSNPN and CDR2 SVGIG (reference sequence). CDR3 length equals 13 residues. V shed 3 bases and J shed 2 bases, with 8 bases lying between them. In regard to this clone: Within the sample, other DNA sequences also encode this same CDR3.

This clonotype originated in an adult with an advanced solid tumor such as melanoma, head and neck, liver or kidney cancer. The rearrangement joins TRBV30 to TRBJ2-1; maybe TRBD2 (6 bases). The sequences come from CD4+ or CD8+ T cells sorted from blood, collected in a trial of the OX40 agonist ivuxolimab. CDR3 sequence: CAWSGGTYNEQFF. In DNA form, the CDR3 reads TGTGCCTGGAGCGGGGGAACCTACAATGAGCAGTTCTTC.